The clone carrying this T cell receptor beta chain was seen only once. V lost 0 bases, J lost 2 bases, and 9 bases lay in between. Germline V gene lookup returns CDR1 SEHNR and CDR2 FQNEAQ (reference sequence). This CDR3 is built from 15 residues. Across about two dozen US areas, participants ranged in age from roughly 18 to 89 years. Original methodology: From reference gene primer amplification, estimates of nucleated cell counts were derived. Clones were sequenced by immunoSEQ multiplex PCR, and TCRdb holds only the in-frame ones, with some missing. V and J calls and clone size are copied from that table; D and trimming were computed from the DNA. Among some 490,000 clones listed, more than 85% were seen once. This entry belongs to a study of blood T cell repertoires in COVID-19. Study as a whole: COVID-19 samples from acute and convalescent phases originated in the United States, Italy and Spain.

This clonotype was obtained from a woman in her sixties or seventies who had recovered from COVID-19. The sequenced sample was PBMCs or T cells enriched from blood (not recorded which). This rearrangement joins TRBV7-9 to TRBJ2-3; D is unresolved. In DNA, the CDR3 is TGTGCCAGCAGCTTAGCTAAACAGCACACAGATACGCAGTATTTT. Amino acids: CASSLAKQHTDTQYF. The full variable domain, with the rest looked up from reference TRBV7-9 and TRBJ2-3, is DTGVSQNPRHKITKRGQNVTFRCDPISEHNRLYWYRQTLGQGPEFLTYFQNEAQLEKSRLLSDRFSAERPKGSFSTLEIQRTEQGDSAMYLCASSLAKQHTDTQYFGPGTRLTVL.